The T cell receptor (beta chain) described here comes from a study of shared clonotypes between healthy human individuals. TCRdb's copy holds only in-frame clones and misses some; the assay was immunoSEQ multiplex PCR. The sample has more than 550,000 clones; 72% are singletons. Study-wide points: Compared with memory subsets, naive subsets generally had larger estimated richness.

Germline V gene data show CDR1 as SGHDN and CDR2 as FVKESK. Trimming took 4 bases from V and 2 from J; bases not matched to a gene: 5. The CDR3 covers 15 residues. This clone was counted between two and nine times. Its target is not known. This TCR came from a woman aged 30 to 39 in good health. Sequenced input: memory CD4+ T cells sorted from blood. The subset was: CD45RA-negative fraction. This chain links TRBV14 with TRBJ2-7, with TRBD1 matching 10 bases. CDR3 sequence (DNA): TGTGCCAGCAGCCTCCGGGACAGGGGAACCTACGAGCAGTACTTC. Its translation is CASSLRDRGTYEQYF.